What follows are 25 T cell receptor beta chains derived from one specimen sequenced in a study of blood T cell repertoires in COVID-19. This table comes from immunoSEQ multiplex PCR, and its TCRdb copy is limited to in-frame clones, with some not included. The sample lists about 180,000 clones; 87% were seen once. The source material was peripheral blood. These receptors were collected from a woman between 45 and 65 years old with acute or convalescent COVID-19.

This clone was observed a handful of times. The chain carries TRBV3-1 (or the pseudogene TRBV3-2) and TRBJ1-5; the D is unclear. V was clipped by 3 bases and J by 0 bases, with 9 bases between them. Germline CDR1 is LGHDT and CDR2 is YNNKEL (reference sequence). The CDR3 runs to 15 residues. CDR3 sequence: CASSQTQNSNQPQHF. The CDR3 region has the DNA TGTGCCAGCAGCCAGACACAGAATAGCAATCAGCCCCAGCATTTT.

CDR3 region: CASSPSAGGGNEQFF. In DNA form, the CDR3 reads TGTGCCAGCAGCCCGTCGGCGGGGGGCGGGAATGAGCAGTTCTTC. V usage is TRBV5-4 and J usage is TRBJ2-1; 8 nucleotides line up with TRBD2. V lost 4 bases, J lost 7 bases, and 10 bases stayed unmatched. The germline V gene has CDR1 SGHNT and CDR2 YYREEE (reference sequence). The CDR3 sequence is 15 residues long.

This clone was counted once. CDR3 DNA: TGCGCCAGCAGCCCTGGGGGCGGGAGCTCCTACGAGCAGTACTTC. Amino acids: CASSPGGGSSYEQYF. The chain employs TRBV5-1 and TRBJ2-7; a possible D gene is TRBD2 (7 bases). V was cut by 4 bases and J by 0 bases, with 14 bases left in between. Germline V lookup: CDR1 SGHRS, CDR2 YFSETQ. The CDR3 contains 15 residues.

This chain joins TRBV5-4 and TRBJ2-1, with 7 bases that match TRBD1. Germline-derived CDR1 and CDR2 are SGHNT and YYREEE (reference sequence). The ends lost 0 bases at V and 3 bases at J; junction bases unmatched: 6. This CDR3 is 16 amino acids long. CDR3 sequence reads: CASSLEGQVDYNEQFF. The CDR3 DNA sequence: TGTGCCAGCAGCTTGGAAGGACAGGTTGACTACAATGAGCAGTTCTTC. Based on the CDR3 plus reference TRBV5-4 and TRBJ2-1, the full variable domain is ETGVTQSPTHLIKTRGQQVTLRCSSQSGHNTVSWYQQALGQGPQFIFQYYREEENGRGNFPPRFSGLQFPNYSSELNVNALELDDSALYLCASSLEGQVDYNEQFFGPGTRLTVL.

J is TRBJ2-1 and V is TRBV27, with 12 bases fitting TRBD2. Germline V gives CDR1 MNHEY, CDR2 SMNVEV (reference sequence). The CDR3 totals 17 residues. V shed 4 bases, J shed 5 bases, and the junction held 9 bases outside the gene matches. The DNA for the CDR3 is TGTGCCAGCAGTTCCCGTCGACTAGCGGGAGAGGACAATGAGCAGTTCTTC. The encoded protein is CASSSRRLAGEDNEQFF.

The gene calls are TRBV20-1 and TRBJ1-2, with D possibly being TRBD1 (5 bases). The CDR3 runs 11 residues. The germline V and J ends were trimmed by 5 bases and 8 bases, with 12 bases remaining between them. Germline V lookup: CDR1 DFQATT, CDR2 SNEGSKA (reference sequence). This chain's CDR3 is CSAEWGWGYTF. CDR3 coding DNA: TGCAGTGCTGAGTGGGGCTGGGGCTACACCTTC.

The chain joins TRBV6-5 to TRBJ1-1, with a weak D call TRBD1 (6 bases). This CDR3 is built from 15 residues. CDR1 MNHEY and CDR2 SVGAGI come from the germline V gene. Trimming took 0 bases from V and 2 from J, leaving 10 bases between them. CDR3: CASSYSRTANTEAFF. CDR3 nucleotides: TGTGCCAGCAGTTACTCGAGGACAGCCAACACTGAAGCTTTCTTT.

CDR3 nucleotide sequence: TGTGCCAGCAGCCCCCGGACAGGGAATAATTCACCCCTCCACTTT. It yields the protein CASSPRTGNNSPLHF. This sequence joins TRBV11-3 and TRBJ1-6; 8 nucleotides match TRBD1. J lost 5 bases, V lost 5 bases, and 5 bases had no gene match. This CDR3 contains 15 residues. CDR1 SGHNT and CDR2 YENEEA come from the germline V gene. The whole variable domain, remainder taken from reference TRBV11-3 and TRBJ1-6, is EAGVVQSPRYKIIEKKQPVAFWCNPISGHNTLYWYLQNLGQGPELLIRYENEEAVDDSQLPKDRFSAERLKGVDSTLKIQPAELGDSAVYLCASSPRTGNNSPLHFGNGTRLTVT.

Here the CDR3 DNA reads TGTGCCAGCAGCCAAGGACTTAACTATGGCTACACCTTC. It is translated as CASSQGLNYGYTF. This sequence joins TRBV14 and TRBJ1-2, with no clear D. The germline CDR1 and CDR2 sequences are SGHDN and FVKESK. The CDR3 extends over 13 amino acids. The V end was cut by 1 base, the J end by 1 base, with 4 bases between.

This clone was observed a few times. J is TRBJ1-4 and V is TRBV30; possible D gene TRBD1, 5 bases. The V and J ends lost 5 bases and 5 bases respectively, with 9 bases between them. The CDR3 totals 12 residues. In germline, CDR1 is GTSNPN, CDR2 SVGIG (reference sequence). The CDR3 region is CAWGARNEKLFF. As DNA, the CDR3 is TGTGCCTGGGGGGCGAGGAATGAAAAACTGTTTTTT. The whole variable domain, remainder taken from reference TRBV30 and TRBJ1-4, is SQTIHQWPATLVQPVGSPLSLECTVEGTSNPNLYWYRQAAGRGLQLLFYSVGIGQISSEVPQNLSASRPQDRQFILSSKKLLLSDSGFYLCAWGARNEKLFFGSGTQLSVL.

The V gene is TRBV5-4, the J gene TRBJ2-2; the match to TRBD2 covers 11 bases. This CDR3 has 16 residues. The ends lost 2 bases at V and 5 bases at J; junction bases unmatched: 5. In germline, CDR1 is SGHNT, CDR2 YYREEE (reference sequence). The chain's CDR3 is CASSFSGRAGTGELFF. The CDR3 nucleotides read TGTGCCAGCAGCTTTAGCGGGAGGGCCGGAACCGGGGAGCTGTTTTTT.

The CDR3, as DNA: TGTGCCAGCAGTGAAGCGCCGGACAGCTCCTACGAGCAGTACTTC. This sequence encodes CASSEAPDSSYEQYF. The chain links TRBV6-1 to TRBJ2-7; the D gene is possibly TRBD1 (6 bases). The CDR3 covers 15 residues. From germline, CDR1 is MNHNS and CDR2 SASEGT. V lost 0 bases and J lost 0, with 9 bases in between.

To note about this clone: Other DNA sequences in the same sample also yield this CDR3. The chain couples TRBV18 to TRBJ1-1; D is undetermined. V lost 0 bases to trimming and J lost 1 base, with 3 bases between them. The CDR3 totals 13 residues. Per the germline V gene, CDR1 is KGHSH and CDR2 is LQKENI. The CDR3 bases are TGTGCCAGCTCACCACCACAGAACACTGAAGCTTTCTTT. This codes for CASSPPQNTEAFF.

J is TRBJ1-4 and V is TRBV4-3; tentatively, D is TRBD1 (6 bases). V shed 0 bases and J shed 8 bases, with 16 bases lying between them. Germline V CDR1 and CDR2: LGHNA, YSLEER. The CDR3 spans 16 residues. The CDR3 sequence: CASSQDLGPGGEKLFF. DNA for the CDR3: TGCGCCAGCAGCCAAGATCTTGGGCCGGGGGGCGAAAAACTGTTTTTT.

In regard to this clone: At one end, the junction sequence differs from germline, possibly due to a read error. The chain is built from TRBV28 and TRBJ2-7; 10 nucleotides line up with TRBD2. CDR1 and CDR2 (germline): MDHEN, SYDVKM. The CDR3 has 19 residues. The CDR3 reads CASSPSTGFGTSEHRRPLF. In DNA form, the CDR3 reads TGTGCCAGCAGTCCCTCGACAGGCTTCGGGACTAGCGAACACCGCCGGCCCCTCTTC.

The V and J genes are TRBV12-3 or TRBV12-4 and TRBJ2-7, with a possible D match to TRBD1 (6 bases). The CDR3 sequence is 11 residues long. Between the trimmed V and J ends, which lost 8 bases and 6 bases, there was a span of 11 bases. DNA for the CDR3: TGTGCCAGCCGGCAGGGGTCCGAGCAGTACTTC. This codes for CASRQGSEQYF.

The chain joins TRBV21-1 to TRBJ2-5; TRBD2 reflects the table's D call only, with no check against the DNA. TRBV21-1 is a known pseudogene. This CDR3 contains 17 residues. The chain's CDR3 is CASSKSSGGARQETQYF. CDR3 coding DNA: TGTGCCAGCAGCAAATCATCTGGGGGGGCCCGACAAGAGACCCAGTACTTC.

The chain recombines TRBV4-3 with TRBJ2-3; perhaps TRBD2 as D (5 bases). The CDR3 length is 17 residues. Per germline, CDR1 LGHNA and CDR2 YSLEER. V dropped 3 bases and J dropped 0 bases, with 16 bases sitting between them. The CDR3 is CASSQGPRGPSTDTQYF. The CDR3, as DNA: TGCGCCAGCAGCCAGGGCCCCAGAGGGCCTAGCACAGATACGCAGTATTTT.

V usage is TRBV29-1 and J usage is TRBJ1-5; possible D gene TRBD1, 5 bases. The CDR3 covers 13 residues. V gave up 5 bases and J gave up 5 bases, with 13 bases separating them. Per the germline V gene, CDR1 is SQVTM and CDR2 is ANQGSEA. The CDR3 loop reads CSVSGGSDQPQHF. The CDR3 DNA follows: TGCAGCGTTTCTGGGGGGTCGGATCAGCCCCAGCATTTT. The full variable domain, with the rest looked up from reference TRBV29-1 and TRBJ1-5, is SAVISQKPSRDICQRGTSLTIQCQVDSQVTMMFWYRQQPGQSLTLIATANQGSEATYESGFVIDKFPISRPNLTFSTLTVSNMSPEDSSIYLCSVSGGSDQPQHFGDGTRLSIL.

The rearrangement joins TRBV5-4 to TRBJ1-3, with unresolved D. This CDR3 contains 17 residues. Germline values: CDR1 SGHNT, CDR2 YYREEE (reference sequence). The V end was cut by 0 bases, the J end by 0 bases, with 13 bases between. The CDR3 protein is CASSLAGGPSSGNTIYF. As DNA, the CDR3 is TGTGCCAGCAGCTTGGCCGGAGGCCCCTCCTCTGGAAACACCATATATTTT.

Here the CDR3 DNA reads TGCGCCAGCAGCTTGGGGATACAGGGAAAAGGCGAAAAACTGTTTTTT. It yields the protein CASSLGIQGKGEKLFF. The genes are TRBV5-1 and TRBJ1-4, with D maybe TRBD1 (6 bases). Germline V gene data show CDR1 as SGHRS and CDR2 as YFSETQ. V lost 0 bases and J 8 bases, leaving 17 bases between the germline ends. The CDR3 runs 16 residues. Looking up the rest from reference TRBV5-1 and TRBJ1-4 gives the full variable domain: KAGVTQTPRYLIKTRGQQVTLSCSPISGHRSVSWYQQTPGQGLQFLFEYFSETQRNKGNFPGRFSGRQFSNSRSEMNVSTLELGDSALYLCASSLGIQGKGEKLFFGSGTQLSVL.

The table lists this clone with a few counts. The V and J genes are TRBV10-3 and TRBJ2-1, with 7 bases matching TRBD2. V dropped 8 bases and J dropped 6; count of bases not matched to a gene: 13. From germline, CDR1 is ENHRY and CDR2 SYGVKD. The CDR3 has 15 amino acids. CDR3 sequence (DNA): TGTGCCATCCGAACAAGCGGGGTAAGGGGCAATGAGCAGTTCTTC. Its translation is CAIRTSGVRGNEQFF.

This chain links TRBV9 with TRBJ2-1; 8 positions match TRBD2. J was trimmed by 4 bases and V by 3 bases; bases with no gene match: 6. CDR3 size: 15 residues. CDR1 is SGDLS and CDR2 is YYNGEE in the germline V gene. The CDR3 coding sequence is TGTGCCAGCAGCGGATTAGCGGGAACATACAATGAGCAGTTCTTC. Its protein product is CASSGLAGTYNEQFF.

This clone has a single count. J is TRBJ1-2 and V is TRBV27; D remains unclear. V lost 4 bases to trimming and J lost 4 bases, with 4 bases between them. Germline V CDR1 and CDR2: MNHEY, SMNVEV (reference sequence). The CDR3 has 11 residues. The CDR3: CASSSGYGYTF. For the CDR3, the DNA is TGTGCCAGCAGTTCGGGCTATGGCTACACCTTC.

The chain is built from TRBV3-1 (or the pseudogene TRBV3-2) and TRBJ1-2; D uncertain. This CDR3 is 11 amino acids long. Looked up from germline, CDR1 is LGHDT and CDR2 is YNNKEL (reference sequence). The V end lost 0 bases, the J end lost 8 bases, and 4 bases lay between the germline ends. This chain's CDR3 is CASSQDRGYTF. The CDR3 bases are TGTGCCAGCAGCCAAGATCGGGGCTACACCTTC.